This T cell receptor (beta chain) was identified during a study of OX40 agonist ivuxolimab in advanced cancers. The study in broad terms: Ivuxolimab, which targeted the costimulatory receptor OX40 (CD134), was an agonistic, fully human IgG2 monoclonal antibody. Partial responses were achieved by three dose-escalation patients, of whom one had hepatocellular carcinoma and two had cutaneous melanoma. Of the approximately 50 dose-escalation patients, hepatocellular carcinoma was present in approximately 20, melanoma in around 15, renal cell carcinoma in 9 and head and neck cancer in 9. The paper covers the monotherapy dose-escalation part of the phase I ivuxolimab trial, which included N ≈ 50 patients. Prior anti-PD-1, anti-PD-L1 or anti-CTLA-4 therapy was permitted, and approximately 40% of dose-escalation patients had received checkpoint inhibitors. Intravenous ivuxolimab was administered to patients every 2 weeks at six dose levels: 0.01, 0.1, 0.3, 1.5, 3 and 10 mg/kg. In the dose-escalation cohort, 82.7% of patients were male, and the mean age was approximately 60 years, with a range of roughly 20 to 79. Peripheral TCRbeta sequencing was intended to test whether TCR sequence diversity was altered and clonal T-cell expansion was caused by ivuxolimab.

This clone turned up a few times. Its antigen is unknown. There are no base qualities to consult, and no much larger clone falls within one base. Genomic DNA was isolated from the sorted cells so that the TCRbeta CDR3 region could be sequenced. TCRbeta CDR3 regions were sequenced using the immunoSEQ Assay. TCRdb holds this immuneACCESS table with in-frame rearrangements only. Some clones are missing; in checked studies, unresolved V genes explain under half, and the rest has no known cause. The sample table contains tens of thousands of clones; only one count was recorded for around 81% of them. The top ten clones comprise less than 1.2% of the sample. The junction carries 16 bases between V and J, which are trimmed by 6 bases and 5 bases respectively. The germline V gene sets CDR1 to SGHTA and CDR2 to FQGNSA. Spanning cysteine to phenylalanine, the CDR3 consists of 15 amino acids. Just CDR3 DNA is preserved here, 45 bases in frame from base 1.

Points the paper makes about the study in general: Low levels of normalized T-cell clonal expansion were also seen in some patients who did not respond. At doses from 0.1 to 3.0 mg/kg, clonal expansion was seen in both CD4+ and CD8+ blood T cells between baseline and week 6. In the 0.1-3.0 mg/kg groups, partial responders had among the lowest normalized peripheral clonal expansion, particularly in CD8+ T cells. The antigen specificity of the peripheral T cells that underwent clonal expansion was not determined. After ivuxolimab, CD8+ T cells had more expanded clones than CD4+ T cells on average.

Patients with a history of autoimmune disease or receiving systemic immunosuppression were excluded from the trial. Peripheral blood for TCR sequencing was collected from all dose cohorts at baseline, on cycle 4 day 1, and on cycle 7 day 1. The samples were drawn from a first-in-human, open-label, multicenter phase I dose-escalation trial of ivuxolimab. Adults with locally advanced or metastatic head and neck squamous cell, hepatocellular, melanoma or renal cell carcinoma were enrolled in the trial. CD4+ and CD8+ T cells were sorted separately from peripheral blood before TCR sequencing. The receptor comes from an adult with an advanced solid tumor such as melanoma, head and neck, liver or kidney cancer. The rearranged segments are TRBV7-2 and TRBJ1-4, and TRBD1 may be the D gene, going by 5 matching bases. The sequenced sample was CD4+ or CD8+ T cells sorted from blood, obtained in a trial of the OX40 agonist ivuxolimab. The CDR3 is CASSPDGGRNEKLFF. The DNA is TGTGCCAGCAGTCCAGACGGGGGACGAAATGAAAAACTGTTTTTT.